This T cell receptor (beta chain) appears in the sequencing data of a study of radiotherapy plus CTLA-4 blockade in lung cancer. Study-level findings and limits: TCR clones originating in tumors grew in number in blood after radiotherapy plus ipilimumab.

Profiling relied on immunoSEQ multiplex PCR, and the TCRdb table lists in-frame clones only, not all of them. Among 65,000 to 85,000 clones listed, 70% to 80% were seen once. V lost 2 bases and J 8 bases, leaving 16 bases between the germline ends. CDR3 size: 14 residues. CDR1 and CDR2 from the germline V gene are SGHRS and YFSETQ. Chemo-refractory metastatic non-small-cell lung cancer patients underwent focal radiation alongside CTLA-4 blockade with ipilimumab. With respect to this clone: As yet, its antigen is unknown.

The genes are TRBV5-1 and TRBJ1-2, with D maybe TRBD1 (6 bases). Sequenced material: peripheral blood, taken from a patient treated with radiotherapy plus ipilimumab. The source of this sequence is a human donor with non-small cell lung cancer whose response to radiotherapy plus ipilimumab could not be evaluated. CDR3 DNA sequence: TGCGCCAGCAGCTTAGGTACAGGGCAAGGGGGCTACACCTTC. Protein: CASSLGTGQGGYTF.